The subject of this entry is one T cell receptor beta chain. This sample was included in a study of blood T cells in healthy people across ages. For the second PCR, which ran for about 7 to 11 cycles, a sample-barcoded 5' primer and a J-beta primer mix were used. TCRdb redid the calling of the 5' RACE reads with MiXCR, one entry per CDR3 protein. The sample holds 660,000 or so distinct CDR3 sequences, 58% seen once. The length of the CDR3 is 15 residues. The germline V gene has CDR1 SGHRS and CDR2 YFSETQ. Trimming cost V 0 bases and J 3 bases, with 12 bases left between them. The source of this sequence is a man aged 55 to 70 in good health. The chain is built from TRBV5-1 and TRBJ2-5; D possibly corresponds to TRBD1 (6 bases). Sequences were obtained from blood. CDR3 loop: CASSLVPGQEETQYF. The CDR3 bases are TGCGCCAGCAGCTTGGTCCCGGGACAAGAAGAGACCCAGTACTTC. The variable domain in full, completed from reference TRBV5-1 and TRBJ2-5, reads KAGVTQTPRYLIKTRGQQVTLSCSPISGHRSVSWYQQTPGQGLQFLFEYFSETQRNKGNFPGRFSGRQFSNSRSEMNVSTLELGDSALYLCASSLVPGQEETQYFGPGTRLLVL.